This is a list of T cell receptor beta chains from one sample in a study of T cells after yellow fever vaccination. TCRdb analysed the 5' RACE reads with MiXCR anew, one entry per CDR3 protein. Among 350,000 to 550,000 distinct CDR3 sequences, approximately 18% were seen once, and the ten largest hold 15% to 20%. Sequences were derived from PBMCs, sampled before the yellow fever booster vaccination. These receptors were obtained from a man younger than 35 who received the YFV17D yellow fever vaccine. The CDR3 runs from the conserved cysteine through the conserved F or W. D genes are given only for firm matches. Clone size is stated in some rows and not others, as once, few, many or a class when expanded.

v_call	cdr3_length	j_call	clone_size	d_call	cdr3_nt	cdr3_aa
TRBV11-2	15	TRBJ2-3	.	.	TGTGCCAGCAGCTTTGGGACTCCAAGGGGAAATACGCAGTATTTT	CASSFGTPRGNTQYF
TRBV27	15	TRBJ1-4	few	.	TGTGCCAGCAGTTTAGGGGCCGGGGGCCCTGAAAAACTGTTTTTT	CASSLGAGGPEKLFF
TRBV18	17	TRBJ2-5	.	TRBD1	TGTGCCAGCTCACCGGGACAAGGGACAGGCTCACAAGAGACCCAGTACTTC	CASSPGQGTGSQETQYF
TRBV27	15	TRBJ2-5	.	TRBD2	TGTGCCAGCAGTTTTCTAGCGGGGAATCAAGAGACCCAGTACTTC	CASSFLAGNQETQYF
TRBV6-6	15	TRBJ2-7	.	TRBD1	TGTGCCAGCAGTTATTATGGGGACAGAGAGGACGAGCAGTACTTC	CASSYYGDREDEQYF
TRBV10-3	15	TRBJ1-3	.	.	TGTGCCATCAGTGAGTCCCGGGGATCTGGAAACACCATATATTTT	CAISESRGSGNTIYF
TRBV9	11	TRBJ2-1	many	.	TGTGCCAGCAGCGTAGAGAATGAGCAGTTCTTC	CASSVENEQFF
TRBV7-9	15	TRBJ1-1	.	.	TGTGCCAGCAGCCCCGGGGGACTTTTGCGACATGAAGCTTTCTTT	CASSPGGLLRHEAFF
TRBV6-5	17	TRBJ1-6	few	.	TGTGCCAGCAGTCCCACCTTCGGCAGGGCATATAATTCACCCCTCCACTTT	CASSPTFGRAYNSPLHF
TRBV6-5	15	TRBJ1-4	.	.	TGTGCCAGCAGTTACGGAGGGGGGAGGAATGAAAAACTGTTTTTT	CASSYGGGRNEKLFF
TRBV7-4	15	TRBJ1-5	.	.	TGTGCCAGCAGCTTACCCACAGGGTTCGCGCAGCCCCAGCATTTT	CASSLPTGFAQPQHF
TRBV18	15	TRBJ2-7	.	TRBD1	TGTGCCAGCTCGCCACCAGGGACAGACTTCTACGAGCAGTACTTC	CASSPPGTDFYEQYF
TRBV20-1	14	TRBJ1-5	many	.	TGCAGTGCTAGAGAAGGGGATAGCAATCAGCCCCAGCATTTT	CSAREGDSNQPQHF
TRBV24-1	18	TRBJ1-2	few	.	TGTGCCACCAGTGATAGCGGTAGGGGAAAGTCCACTAACTATGGCTACACCTTC	CATSDSGRGKSTNYGYTF
TRBV9	15	TRBJ2-1	few	TRBD2	TGTGCCAGCAGCGTAGCGCGGGGGGGCATTGATGAGCAGTTCTTC	CASSVARGGIDEQFF
TRBV20-1	11	TRBJ2-1	many	.	TGCAGTGCAAAATCGGCGGATGAGCAGTTCTTC	CSAKSADEQFF
TRBV7-3	15	TRBJ2-3	.	.	TGTGCCAGCAGCTTACAGGGGGGAGGCACAGATACGCAGTATTTT	CASSLQGGGTDTQYF
TRBV27	16	TRBJ2-3	.	.	TGTGCCTCAAGTTTCGAGCCGGTCTCTAGCACAGATACGCAGTATTTT	CASSFEPVSSTDTQYF
TRBV7-2	13	TRBJ1-6	.	TRBD1	TGTGCCAGCAGCTTTGGGACAGGGAGACCCCTCCACTTT	CASSFGTGRPLHF
TRBV2	15	TRBJ2-5	many	TRBD1	TGTGCCAGCAGTGATTCTTGGACAGGGCAAGAGACCCAGTACTTC	CASSDSWTGQETQYF